Presented here are 18 T cell receptor beta chains from one specimen sequenced in a study of T cells after somatic rescue of genetic block. Clones were read by immunoSEQ multiplex PCR, and TCRdb kept only the in-frame ones, dropping some. The sample shows about 88,000 clones, about nine tenths of them seen only once. Sequences were obtained from peripheral blood mononuclear cells (PBMCs). All receptors derive from a woman aged 18-29 years.

The rearrangement uses TRBV7-6 and TRBJ2-5; D may match TRBD1 or TRBD2 (6 bases each). This CDR3 spans 16 amino acids. Trimming took off 5 bases at V and 5 bases at J, with 21 bases between the two ends. The germline gives CDR1 SGHVS, CDR2 FNYEAQ. In nucleotides, the CDR3 is TGTGCCAGCAGCCCCGGAGGAGGGGGGCTTTTTGAGACCCAGTACTTC. Translating it yields CASSPGGGGLFETQYF. The full variable domain, completed using reference TRBV7-6 and TRBJ2-5, is GAGVSQSPRYKVTKRGQDVALRCDPISGHVSLYWYRQALGQGPEFLTYFNYEAQQDKSGLPNDRFSAERPEGSISTLTIQRTEQRDSAMYRCASSPGGGGLFETQYFGPGTRLLVL.

The chain recombines TRBV29-1 with TRBJ1-2, with TRBD1 identical over 10 bases. V lost 0 bases and J lost 4; bases outside the gene matches: 14. CDR3 length: 18 amino acids. Germline loops: CDR1 SQVTM, CDR2 ANQGSEA. Written as DNA, the CDR3 is TGCAGCGTTGAAGATCCAAAGGTGGGACAGGGGTTGGTCTATGGCTACACCTTC. Residues: CSVEDPKVGQGLVYGYTF. Combining the CDR3 with reference TRBV29-1 and TRBJ1-2 gives the whole variable domain SAVISQKPSRDICQRGTSLTIQCQVDSQVTMMFWYRQQPGQSLTLIATANQGSEATYESGFVIDKFPISRPNLTFSTLTVSNMSPEDSSIYLCSVEDPKVGQGLVYGYTFGSGTRLTVV.

This clone was recorded once. The genes are TRBV27 and TRBJ1-1; D gene uncertain. The CDR3 contains 14 residues. The ends were cut back, 0 bases at V and 4 bases at J, with 9 bases in the middle. Germline V gene data show CDR1 as MNHEY and CDR2 as SMNVEV (reference sequence). For the CDR3, the DNA is TGTGCCAGCAGTTTATCGTTTCGGGGCACTGAAGCTTTCTTT. Protein sequence: CASSLSFRGTEAFF.

The chain joins TRBV7-2 to TRBJ2-7; tentative D call: TRBD1 (6 bases). The V end was cut by 5 bases, the J end by 0 bases, with 14 bases between. The CDR3 is 15 residues long. Germline CDR1 SGHTA, CDR2 FQGNSA. CDR3 nucleotides: TGTGCCAGCAGCGAAACAGGGTTCAGCTCCTACGAGCAGTACTTC. It translates to CASSETGFSSYEQYF.

This clone was observed once. The chain carries TRBV5-1 and TRBJ1-1; D is uncertain. V lost 0 bases and J lost 3, with 9 bases in between. CDR1 and CDR2 from the germline V gene are SGHRS and YFSETQ. This CDR3 contains 14 residues. The CDR3 loop reads CASSLVQGDTEAFF. The CDR3 nucleotides read TGCGCCAGCAGCTTGGTCCAAGGCGACACTGAAGCTTTCTTT.

The J gene is TRBJ2-3, the V gene TRBV9; TRBD2 aligns across 9 bases. The junction had 4 bases not matched to a gene; V was cut back by 0 bases and J by 5 bases. This CDR3 comprises 15 residues. Germline values: CDR1 SGDLS, CDR2 YYNGEE. The CDR3 protein is CASSVALAGRDTQYF. The DNA of the CDR3 is TGTGCCAGCAGCGTAGCTCTAGCGGGACGAGATACGCAGTATTTT. The full variable domain, in which reference TRBV9 and TRBJ2-3 provide the parts outside the CDR3, is DSGVTQTPKHLITATGQRVTLRCSPRSGDLSVYWYQQSLDQGLQFLIQYYNGEERAKGNILERFSAQQFPDLHSELNLSSLELGDSALYFCASSVALAGRDTQYFGPGTRLTVL.

The V and J genes are TRBV9 and TRBJ2-7; no firm D call. Trimming removed 0 bases from V and 7 bases from J, with 20 bases in between. This CDR3 is 16 amino acids long. Germline V gene data show CDR1 as SGDLS and CDR2 as YYNGEE. The CDR3 DNA reads as TGTGCCAGCAGCGTAGGAGTAGCAGCCCCTTTGACAGAGCAGTACTTC. Residues: CASSVGVAAPLTEQYF.

The chain joins TRBV14 to TRBJ2-1; the match to TRBD2 covers 8 bases. The junction had 5 bases not matched to a gene; V was cut back by 4 bases and J by 0 bases. CDR1 is SGHDN and CDR2 is FVKESK in the germline V gene. The CDR3 runs 16 residues. The CDR3 sequence: CASSRPGLDSYNEQFF. CDR3 sequence (DNA): TGTGCCAGCAGCCGACCGGGACTAGACTCCTACAATGAGCAGTTCTTC. Filled out from reference TRBV14 and TRBJ2-1, the complete variable domain reads EAGVTQFPSHSVIEKGQTVTLRCDPISGHDNLYWYRRVMGKEIKFLLHFVKESKQDESGMPNNRFLAERTGGTYSTLKVQPAELEDSGVYFCASSRPGLDSYNEQFFGPGTRLTVL.

The chain recombines TRBV2 with TRBJ2-7; D may be TRBD2 (5 bases). The V gene's germline CDR1 is SNHLY and CDR2 FYNNEI. The CDR3 is 11 residues long. The V and J ends lost 7 bases and 6 bases respectively, with 10 bases between them. The CDR3 sequence is CASIEGSEQYF. The CDR3 region has the DNA TGTGCCAGCATTGAGGGCTCCGAGCAGTACTTC.

The chain uses TRBV5-1 and TRBJ1-2; D not resolved. The CDR3 extends over 13 amino acids. V was cut by 0 bases and J by 2 bases, with 5 bases left in between. Per the germline V gene, CDR1 is SGHRS and CDR2 is YFSETQ. CDR3: CASSLGENYGYTF. CDR3 DNA: TGCGCCAGCAGCTTGGGGGAGAACTATGGCTACACCTTC.

In DNA, the CDR3 is TGTGCCAGCAGTCCCCCGTGGAGTAACTATGGCTACACCTTC. Its translation is CASSPPWSNYGYTF. The gene calls are TRBV27 and TRBJ1-2; D ambiguous. Trimming removed 5 bases at V and 1 base at J, with 11 bases between. Germline loops: CDR1 MNHEY, CDR2 SMNVEV (reference sequence). CDR3 length: 14 amino acids.

The chain is built from TRBV7-2 and TRBJ1-1; TRBD1 might be the D (6 bases). V lost 5 bases and J lost 4, with 17 bases in between. The V gene's germline CDR1 is SGHTA and CDR2 FQGNSA. This CDR3 is built from 15 residues. The CDR3 sequence is CASSTTQGSSTEAFF. Here the CDR3 DNA reads TGTGCCAGCAGCACCACCCAGGGGTCGAGCACTGAAGCTTTCTTT. Variable domain in full (rest from reference TRBV7-2 and TRBJ1-1): GAGVSQSPSNKVTEKGKDVELRCDPISGHTALYWYRQSLGQGLEFLIYFQGNSAPDKSGLPSDRFSAERTGGSVSTLTIQRTQQEDSAVYLCASSTTQGSSTEAFFGQGTRLTVV.

CDR3 sequence: CASSRGQGNSGANVLTF. The CDR3 DNA follows: TGTGCCAGCAGCCGGGGACAAGGGAACTCTGGGGCCAACGTCCTGACTTTC. The chain links TRBV7-9 to TRBJ2-6, with a weak D call TRBD1 (6 bases). The germline CDR1 and CDR2 sequences are SEHNR and FQNEAQ (reference sequence). V was trimmed by 5 bases and J by 0 bases, leaving 14 bases between them. CDR3 length equals 17 residues. Full variable domain (rest looked up from reference TRBV7-9 and TRBJ2-6): DTGVSQNPRHKITKRGQNVTFRCDPISEHNRLYWYRQTLGQGPEFLTYFQNEAQLEKSRLLSDRFSAERPKGSFSTLEIQRTEQGDSAMYLCASSRGQGNSGANVLTFGAGSRLTVL.

The chain couples TRBV30 to TRBJ2-5, with 14 nucleotides matching TRBD2. This CDR3 comprises 15 residues. Germline assignment: CDR1 GTSNPN and CDR2 SVGIG (reference sequence). V was clipped by 5 bases and J by 6 bases; unmatched bases: 8. The CDR3 spells CAWGRGTSGSKTQYF. CDR3 bases: TGTGCCTGGGGAAGAGGGACTAGCGGGAGTAAGACCCAGTACTTC.

The genes are TRBV29-1 and TRBJ2-5, with 8 nucleotides matching TRBD2. V lost 4 bases to trimming and J lost 4 bases; unmatched junction nucleotides: 8. This CDR3 is 14 amino acids long. Per the germline V gene, CDR1 is SQVTM and CDR2 is ANQGSEA. The CDR3 region is CSVVGGSGGETQYF. The CDR3 DNA sequence: TGCAGCGTTGTTGGGGGGAGCGGGGGAGAGACCCAGTACTTC.

The chain recombines TRBV4-3 with TRBJ2-2, with 12 bases identical to TRBD2. The CDR3 has 18 residues. Germline values: CDR1 LGHNA, CDR2 YSLEER. V dropped 1 base and J dropped 7; count of bases not matched to a gene: 10. The CDR3 bases are TGCGCCAGCAGCCAAGGACCGGCTAGCGGGAGGGTAAACGGGGAGCTGTTTTTT. Protein: CASSQGPASGRVNGELFF.

V gene TRBV27 combines with J gene TRBJ2-6; 9 bases are shared with TRBD1. Germline V gene data show CDR1 as MNHEY and CDR2 as SMNVEV (reference sequence). CDR3 length equals 18 residues. J lost 0 bases, V lost 5 bases, and 8 bases had no gene match. This CDR3 reads CASSGRDRVFSGANVLTF. CDR3 coding DNA: TGTGCCAGCAGTGGCAGGGACAGGGTTTTCTCTGGGGCCAACGTCCTGACTTTC.

The CDR3 is CASSLTRTGVSYEQYF. CDR3 bases: TGCGCCAGCAGCTTAACTCGGACAGGAGTCTCCTACGAGCAGTACTTC. This sequence joins TRBV5-1 and TRBJ2-7; 7 nucleotides agree with TRBD1. The CDR3 length is 16 residues. The germline V gene has CDR1 SGHRS and CDR2 YFSETQ. J gave up 0 bases and V 2 bases, and 8 bases lay outside the gene matches.